This entry concerns a single T cell receptor beta chain. Using a J-beta primer mix together with a sample-barcoded 5' primer, a second PCR was run for 7 to 11 cycles. Each cDNA was tagged by a template-switch adaptor containing 12 random nucleotides. One entry per CDR3 protein results from TCRdb running MiXCR on the 5' RACE reads. The sample holds 890,000 or so distinct CDR3 sequences, under 80% seen once. This entry is derived from a study of blood T cells in healthy people across ages. The people who gave samples were healthy Caucasians from Russia, aged roughly 6 to 90. CDR3 size: 16 residues. V shed 10 bases and J 1 base; nucleotides not matched to a gene: 12. Germline CDR1 and CDR2: SNHLY and FYNNEI.

The material sequenced was blood. The gene calls are TRBV2 and TRBJ2-3; TRBD1 agrees at 9 bases. This clonotype originated in a man aged 25 to 45 in good health. CDR3 sequence: CAISRTTGGGTDTQYF. CDR3 bases: TGTGCCATATCAAGAACAACAGGGGGCGGCACAGATACGCAGTATTTT. The entire variable domain, with the rest obtained from reference TRBV2 and TRBJ2-3, is as follows: EPEVTQTPSHQVTQMGQEVILRCVPISNHLYFYWYRQILGQKVEFLVSFYNNEISEKSEIFDDQFSVERPDGSNFTLKIRSTKLEDSAMYFCAISRTTGGGTDTQYFGPGTRLTVL.